Listed below are T cell receptor beta chains from one sample, sequenced in a study of blood T cell repertoires in COVID-19. Only in-frame clones appear in the TCRdb table, and some are missing; sequencing was by immunoSEQ multiplex PCR. The sample shows 100,000 to 150,000 clones, 55% to 75% of them seen only once. The sample comprised peripheral blood. Every receptor here comes from a woman in her seventies with acute or convalescent COVID-19. The CDR3 runs from the conserved cysteine through the conserved F or W. The order of the fields is V gene, D gene, J gene, CDR3 protein. A D gene is named only where the DNA matches it firmly.

TRBV7-6	-	TRBJ2-5	CATKKNPAAYQETQYF
TRBV29-1	-	TRBJ2-5	CSVVVYQETQYF
TRBV11-2	TRBD2	TRBJ2-7	CASSLGGGRAYEQYF
TRBV5-4	TRBD1	TRBJ2-7	CASSYFGQGGVYEQYF
TRBV2	-	TRBJ1-2	CASSEVSNYGYTF
TRBV10-3	-	TRBJ1-3	CAIRPVPGNTIYF
TRBV10-2	-	TRBJ1-2	CASSDSGPNYGYTF
TRBV4-1	TRBD2	TRBJ2-3	CASSQGLAALSYGDTQYF
TRBV7-9	TRBD2	TRBJ2-5	CASSPGGAGTQYF
TRBV29-1	-	TRBJ1-2	CSVEGRGIHYGYTF
TRBV13	-	TRBJ1-2	CASSSRDFGYTF
TRBV15	TRBD1	TRBJ1-1	CATSREDRGAFF
TRBV25-1	TRBD1	TRBJ1-1	CASSEWTGVNTEAFF
TRBV3-1/TRBV3-2	-	TRBJ1-6	CASSQGRGGNSPLHF
TRBV6-5	-	TRBJ1-2	CASSTDRLYGYTF
TRBV5-4	TRBD1	TRBJ1-2	CASSLKGQGTRGYTF
TRBV6-2/TRBV6-3	TRBD1	TRBJ1-2	CASSYPGQPKEGSYTF
TRBV19	TRBD1	TRBJ1-3	CASSIYLGQGTSGNTIYF
TRBV10-1	-	TRBJ2-7	CASSERTNYEQYF
TRBV13	TRBD1	TRBJ1-2	CASSLRDREDYGYTF
TRBV28	-	TRBJ1-2	CASRLTELYGYTF
TRBV6-1	-	TRBJ1-2	CASSEGLSTVYGYTF
TRBV19	TRBD2	TRBJ2-3	CASSTPSGGGDTQYF
TRBV5-6	TRBD1	TRBJ1-4	CASSRRTGGLTNEKLFF